This T cell receptor beta chain was retrieved from a study of monozygotic twins with inflammatory bowel disease. TCRdb re-called the 5' RACE reads; every CDR3 protein appears as one record, without DNA. The sample data list approximately 390,000 distinct CDR3 sequences. CDR3 length: 14 residues. Looked up from germline, CDR1 is SGHAT and CDR2 is FQNNGV. Sequenced input: blood. The chain links TRBV11-2 to TRBJ2-3; TCRdb's D call of TRBD1 is untestable without DNA. This TCR derives from a human donor with ulcerative colitis or Crohn's disease, or a healthy co-twin of an affected twin (not recorded which). CDR3 region: CASSSVQGTDTQYF.